This TCR beta chain is from a study of cytomegalovirus exposure and HLA in healthy donors. Study in general: For the approximately 400 genotyped donors, 80% to 90% fell within the Caucasian-associated ancestry cluster.

PCR primers comprised 60 Vbeta and 13 Jbeta primers. TCRdb's copy holds only in-frame clones and misses some; the assay was immunoSEQ multiplex PCR. The sample records about 180,000 clones, over 80% being singletons. Overall study findings and caveats: Across all donors, roughly uniform sequencing depth was an assumption of the presence/absence analyses. In vitro experiments confirmed that a few CMV-associated chains were specific for CMV antigens.

The length of the CDR3 is 15 residues. V was shortened by 6 bases and J by 2 bases, with 14 bases between the two germline ends. Germline CDR1 and CDR2: MNHNS and SASEGT. A remark on this clone: The target antigen is unknown.

This chain uses TRBV6-1 with TRBJ1-5; D gene ambiguous. Sequenced input: PBMCs. The sequence was collected from a girl aged 10-17 years in good health and CMV-seropositive. CDR3 in amino acids: CASRAVAGGNQPQHF. The CDR3, as DNA: TGTGCCAGCAGGGCGGTAGCCGGTGGCAATCAGCCCCAGCATTTT.